A selection of T cell receptor beta chains follows, all from one sample in a study of cytomegalovirus exposure and HLA in healthy donors. Repertoires were generated with immunoSEQ multiplex PCR, while TCRdb's copy carries only in-frame clones and drops some. This sample has about 140,000 clones, with around three quarters found just once. The sample consisted of PBMCs. Every receptor here comes from a man aged 40-49 years in good health and CMV-seropositive. CDR3s include the opening cysteine and the closing phenylalanine or tryptophan. D genes are given only for firm matches. Clone size is given for some rows only: seen once, a few or many times, or a class if the clone is expanded.

CDR3aa: CASSPGDREPETQYF; CDR3nt: TGCGCCAGCAGCCCGGGGGACAGGGAACCGGAAACGCAGTATTTT; d_gene: TRBD1; v_gene: TRBV4-3; j_gene: TRBJ2-3; abundance: -
CDR3aa: CASSHLTGTGFDEQYF; CDR3nt: TGCGCCAGCAGCCACCTAACCGGGACAGGGTTCGACGAGCAGTACTTC; d_gene: TRBD1; v_gene: TRBV4-1; j_gene: TRBJ2-7; abundance: -
CDR3aa: CAWNGDSNQPQHF; CDR3nt: TGTGCCTGGAACGGGGATAGCAATCAGCCCCAGCATTTT; d_gene: -; v_gene: TRBV30; j_gene: TRBJ1-5; abundance: -
CDR3aa: CASSQEGLADNEQFF; CDR3nt: TGTGCCAGCAGCCAAGAGGGACTAGCGGACAATGAGCAGTTCTTC; d_gene: TRBD2; v_gene: TRBV4-2; j_gene: TRBJ2-1; abundance: -
CDR3aa: CASSLAVRSSGQETQYF; CDR3nt: TGTGCCAGCAGCTTAGCGGTTAGGTCTAGCGGTCAAGAGACCCAGTACTTC; d_gene: TRBD2; v_gene: TRBV7-2; j_gene: TRBJ2-5; abundance: -
CDR3aa: CSVGGFSEQFF; CDR3nt: TGCAGCGTTGGTGGTTTCAGTGAGCAGTTCTTC; d_gene: -; v_gene: TRBV29-1; j_gene: TRBJ2-1; abundance: once
CDR3aa: CASSSPRPLAEGTDTQYF; CDR3nt: TGTGCCAGCAGCTCACCGCGACCTTTAGCGGAAGGCACAGATACGCAGTATTTT; d_gene: -; v_gene: TRBV7-9; j_gene: TRBJ2-3; abundance: -
CDR3aa: CASSPRQGRNTIYF; CDR3nt: TGTGCCAGCTCACCACGACAGGGTCGAAACACCATATATTTT; d_gene: TRBD1; v_gene: TRBV18; j_gene: TRBJ1-3; abundance: -
CDR3aa: CASSHRGGNEQFF; CDR3nt: TGCGCCAGCAGCCACCGGGGGGGCAATGAGCAGTTCTTC; d_gene: TRBD2; v_gene: TRBV4-3; j_gene: TRBJ2-1; abundance: -
CDR3aa: CSGRQGISNTEAFF; CDR3nt: TGCAGCGGCCGACAGGGAATATCGAACACTGAAGCTTTCTTT; d_gene: TRBD1; v_gene: TRBV29-1; j_gene: TRBJ1-1; abundance: -
CDR3aa: CASSLGTSGGRQETQYF; CDR3nt: TGTGCCAGCAGCTTAGGGACTAGCGGGGGGAGGCAAGAGACCCAGTACTTC; d_gene: TRBD2; v_gene: TRBV7-9; j_gene: TRBJ2-5; abundance: -